These 5 T cell receptor beta chains were sequenced from one sample in a study of vaccination effects on CD4 cells after COVID-19. Measured with immunoSEQ multiplex PCR; TCRdb has only the in-frame clones, and not every one. The table records 65,000 to 85,000 clones, 80% of them present only once. These receptors have no identified antigens. Antigen-specific CD4+ T cells were first expanded with viral peptide pools by the ViraFEST assay and only then sequenced. CD4+ T cell isolation took place after nine to eleven days of culture. Vaccine recipients lacked prior SARS-CoV-2 infection and had negative nucleocapsid antibodies. The specimen was CD4+ T cells from PBMCs cultured with SARS-CoV-2 spike peptides, collected before COVID-19 vaccination. Every receptor here comes from a human donor who received a COVID-19 vaccine.

The chain combines TRBV5-1 with TRBJ2-5; tentatively, D is TRBD1 (6 bases). V was cut by 4 bases and J by 2 bases, with 12 bases left in between. Germline values: CDR1 SGHRS, CDR2 YFSETQ. The length of the CDR3 is 14 residues. CDR3 residues: CASSNPQGQETQYF. The CDR3 DNA sequence: TGCGCCAGCAGCAATCCACAGGGACAAGAGACCCAGTACTTC.

The V and J genes are TRBV5-1 and TRBJ2-1; 7 bases fit TRBD2. Germline V gives CDR1 SGHRS, CDR2 YFSETQ. The CDR3 spans 15 residues. Trimming cost V 0 bases and J 3 bases; bases outside gene matches: 3. The CDR3: CASSLERGLYNEQFF. CDR3 nucleotide sequence: TGCGCCAGCAGCTTGGAGCGGGGCCTCTACAATGAGCAGTTCTTC. Complete variable domain (other parts from reference TRBV5-1 and TRBJ2-1): KAGVTQTPRYLIKTRGQQVTLSCSPISGHRSVSWYQQTPGQGLQFLFEYFSETQRNKGNFPGRFSGRQFSNSRSEMNVSTLELGDSALYLCASSLERGLYNEQFFGPGTRLTVL.

The genes are TRBV19 and TRBJ1-1; TRBD1 matches 11 bases. Unmatched junction bases numbered 11, after V lost 7 bases and J lost 4 bases. The CDR3 length is 16 residues. Germline assignment: CDR1 LNHDA and CDR2 SQIVND (reference sequence). The CDR3: CASIPLVGTGGTEAFF. As DNA, the CDR3 is TGTGCCAGTATACCCTTAGTTGGGACAGGGGGCACTGAAGCTTTCTTT.

The chain combines TRBV6-6 with TRBJ2-5; perhaps TRBD1 as D (6 bases). In germline, CDR1 is MNHNY, CDR2 SVGAGI (reference sequence). The CDR3 sequence is 14 residues long. With 6 bases removed from V and 4 bases from J, the gap between germline ends came to 15 bases. CDR3 sequence: CASRTTGRGETQYF. The CDR3 DNA reads as TGTGCCAGCAGAACGACAGGCAGGGGAGAGACCCAGTACTTC.

With regard to this clone: The same CDR3 is also encoded by other DNA sequences in this sample. V usage is TRBV10-2 and J usage is TRBJ2-5, with TRBD2 matching 14 bases. The germline CDR1 and CDR2 sequences are WSHSY and SAAADI. The CDR3 covers 14 residues. The V gene end was trimmed by 6 bases and the J gene end by 3 bases; junction bases not matched to a gene: 0. The CDR3 DNA follows: TGCGCCAGCAGGGGACTAGCGGGGGAAGAGACCCAGTACTTC. Encoded protein: CASRGLAGEETQYF.